The 27 T cell receptor beta chains below all came from one sample that was sequenced in a study of T cell repertoires in cytomegalovirus infection. TCRdb reprocessed the reads via MiXCR and lists one record per CDR3 protein. The sample lists 800,000 to 950,000 distinct CDR3 sequences; 30% to 35% were seen once. Their antigens remain unidentified. Sample: cultured CD8+ T cells from PBMCs, taken from culture after CMV antigen stimulation. These receptor sequences come from a human donor in good health (CMV status not recorded). Some clones in this sample may be carry-over from other donors' samples.

This clonotype was detected a few times. The chain links TRBV12-3 or TRBV12-4 to TRBJ2-3, with 8 positions matching TRBD1. J gave up 5 bases and V 3 bases, and 7 bases lay outside the gene matches. This CDR3 spans 15 amino acids. The CDR3 nucleotides read TGTGCCAGCAGTTTTTCGGGACAGGTGGAAGATACGCAGTATTTT. Its translation is CASSFSGQVEDTQYF.

The V call is TRBV27, the J call TRBJ1-4; 10 bases map to TRBD1. CDR3 size: 15 residues. V dropped 10 bases and J dropped 7; count of bases not matched to a gene: 12. The germline CDR1 and CDR2 sequences are MNHEY and SMNVEV (reference sequence). Here the CDR3 reads CATSRRGQGFEKLFF. The CDR3 DNA is TGTGCCACTTCTCGTAGGGGACAGGGGTTTGAAAAACTGTTTTTT.

The rearrangement uses TRBV10-3 and TRBJ1-4, with a weak D call TRBD1 (6 bases). CDR1 and CDR2 (germline): ENHRY, SYGVKD. The V and J ends lost 8 bases and 0 bases respectively, with 13 bases between them. The CDR3 runs 15 residues. The CDR3 nucleotides are TGTGCCATCGCCTCAGGGGTCTCAACTAATGAAAAACTGTTTTTT. Translated, it gives CAIASGVSTNEKLFF.

V is TRBV7-9 and J is TRBJ2-1; 7 nucleotides match TRBD2. Losses at the gene ends were 5 bases for V and 10 bases for J; bases not matched to a gene: 14. Germline values: CDR1 SEHNR, CDR2 FQNEAQ (reference sequence). The CDR3 runs 15 residues. The CDR3 region has the DNA TGTGCCAGCAGCACAGACCGGGACTACCAATGGGAGCAGTTCTTC. This sequence encodes CASSTDRDYQWEQFF.

This clonotype has a handful of counts. This chain connects TRBV24-1 to TRBJ2-1; D ambiguous. Trimming pared 6 bases from V and 5 bases from J, leaving 7 bases between. There are 12 residues in the CDR3. Germline V gene lookup returns CDR1 KGHDR and CDR2 SFDVKD. The CDR3 nucleotides read TGTGCCACCAGTCTCAGCAACAATGAGCAGTTCTTC. The encoded protein is CATSLSNNEQFF.

This clonotype has more than one count but fewer than ten. The chain employs TRBV7-6 and TRBJ1-1; TRBD1 might be the D (5 bases). Trimming stripped 5 bases from V and 8 bases from J, with 12 bases between. The CDR3 loop spans 12 amino acids. Germline V gene sequence: CDR1 SGHVS, CDR2 FNYEAQ. Written as DNA, the CDR3 is TGTGCCAGCAGCGGGACGGCAACGGAAGCTTTCTTT. This codes for CASSGTATEAFF.

This clonotype was counted ten times or more. The V call is TRBV7-6, the J call TRBJ1-1; D might be TRBD1 (6 bases). CDR3 length equals 15 residues. Germline V gene data show CDR1 as SGHVS and CDR2 as FNYEAQ. The V gene lost 1 base and the J gene lost 0 bases, with 9 bases spanning the gap. CDR3 in amino acids: CASSLEQGMNTEAFF. The CDR3 DNA sequence: TGTGCCAGCAGCTTAGAACAGGGCATGAACACTGAAGCTTTCTTT.

This clonotype was counted only a few times. This chain joins TRBV7-6 and TRBJ2-7; 8 nucleotides align to TRBD1. CDR1 and CDR2 from the germline V gene are SGHVS and FNYEAQ. Trimming cost V 2 bases and J 4 bases; bases outside gene matches: 7. This CDR3 is built from 15 residues. The CDR3 DNA reads as TGTGCCAGCAGCTTAATGGAGACAGGGGTGTACGAGCAGTACGTC. It translates to CASSLMETGVYEQYV.

The V call is TRBV2, the J call TRBJ1-1, with a tentative D call TRBD1 (5 bases). The CDR3 contains 14 residues. Trimming left V 9 bases short and J 6 bases short, with 20 bases between. The germline V gene has CDR1 SNHLY and CDR2 FYNNEI. The CDR3 bases are TGTGCCAGAAGTCTCCAGGCGGGGCGCGCTGAAGCTTTCTTT. Encoded protein: CARSLQAGRAEAFF.

This clonotype appeared many times. V and J are TRBV5-1 and TRBJ2-1; TRBD1 or TRBD2 may be the D gene (6 bases each). The V end lost 0 bases, the J end lost 15 bases, and 16 bases lay between the germline ends. Germline V gives CDR1 SGHRS, CDR2 YFSETQ. The CDR3 consists of 13 residues. CDR3 sequence reads: CASSLGGGQPRFF. In nucleotides, the CDR3 is TGCGCCAGCAGCTTGGGGGGAGGACAGCCCCGGTTCTTC.

This clonotype was seen a few times. The genes are TRBV5-5 and TRBJ2-7, with D possibly TRBD2 on 6 matching bases. V was clipped by 0 bases and J by 2 bases, with 12 bases between them. The CDR3 extends over 15 amino acids. Germline lookup yields CDR1 SGHKS and CDR2 YYEKEE (reference sequence). The CDR3 here is CASSLGVSGPYEQYF. CDR3 DNA: TGTGCCAGCAGCTTGGGGGTTAGCGGACCCTACGAGCAGTACTTC. Based on the CDR3 plus reference TRBV5-5 and TRBJ2-7, the full variable domain is DAGVTQSPTHLIKTRGQQVTLRCSPISGHKSVSWYQQVLGQGPQFIFQYYEKEERGRGNFPDRFSARQFPNYSSELNVNALLLGDSALYLCASSLGVSGPYEQYFGPGTRLTVT.

The chain joins TRBV27 to TRBJ1-5; D not resolved. This CDR3 is 15 amino acids long. Germline CDR1 reads MNHEY; CDR2 reads SMNVEV (reference sequence). V gave up 0 bases and J gave up 4 bases, with 10 bases separating them. CDR3 sequence (DNA): TGTGCCAGCAGTTTATCCGGCAGCAATAATCAGCCCCAGCATTTT. As protein: CASSLSGSNNQPQHF.

The rearrangement links TRBV4-3 to TRBJ2-3; no firm D call. This CDR3 contains 16 residues. CDR1 and CDR2 (germline): LGHNA, YSLEER. V gave up 3 bases and J gave up 3 bases, with 16 bases separating them. The CDR3 spells CASSHLNTRGTDTQYF. The CDR3 nucleotides read TGCGCCAGCAGCCACTTGAACACCCGTGGGACAGATACGCAGTATTTT.

The chain recombines TRBV20-1 with TRBJ2-5, with D possibly being TRBD2 (5 bases). Looked up from germline, CDR1 is DFQATT and CDR2 is SNEGSKA (reference sequence). There are 12 residues in the CDR3. V was trimmed by 5 bases and J by 5 bases, leaving 12 bases between them. The CDR3 here is CSAVDYSETQYF. CDR3 coding DNA: TGCAGTGCTGTTGACTATAGCGAGACCCAGTACTTC.

This clonotype was counted a few times. The chain joins TRBV7-9 to TRBJ2-2; 11 bases are shared with TRBD1. The CDR3 covers 17 residues. Looked up from germline, CDR1 is SEHNR and CDR2 is FQNEAQ (reference sequence). With 5 bases clipped from V and 4 bases from J, the junction kept 9 bases outside the gene matches. DNA for the CDR3: TGTGCCAGCAGCCTCCAGGACAGGGGGCTTGGCACCGGGGAGCTGTTTTTT. Its translation: CASSLQDRGLGTGELFF. Looking up the rest from reference TRBV7-9 and TRBJ2-2 gives the full variable domain: DTGVSQNPRHKITKRGQNVTFRCDPISEHNRLYWYRQTLGQGPEFLTYFQNEAQLEKSRLLSDRFSAERPKGSFSTLEIQRTEQGDSAMYLCASSLQDRGLGTGELFFGEGSRLTVL.

V and J are TRBV20-1 and TRBJ2-1; TRBD1 agrees at 9 bases. Unmatched junction bases numbered 4, after V lost 6 bases and J lost 1 base. CDR3 size: 14 residues. Germline CDR1 DFQATT, CDR2 SNEGSKA (reference sequence). This CDR3 reads CSARDRESYNEQFF. CDR3 nucleotide sequence: TGCAGTGCCAGGGACAGGGAATCCTACAATGAGCAGTTCTTC.

This clonotype was counted a few times. The chain recombines TRBV19 with TRBJ1-1; D gene ambiguous. V lost 4 bases to trimming and J lost 1 base, with 10 bases between them. CDR1 and CDR2 from the germline V gene are LNHDA and SQIVND (reference sequence). The CDR3 has 14 amino acids. CDR3 bases: TGTGCCAGTAGTAATCAGGACTGGAACACTGAAGCTTTCTTT. It specifies CASSNQDWNTEAFF.

The rearrangement uses TRBV5-3 and TRBJ2-7, with D perhaps TRBD2 (6 bases). TRBV5-3 is flagged as an ORF with uncertain function. Trimming pared 8 bases from V and 5 bases from J, leaving 17 bases between. There are 13 residues in the CDR3. The CDR3 reads CASSVTGGNEQYV. The DNA of the CDR3 is TGTGCCAGCAGCGTAACCGGGGGTAACGAGCAGTACGTC.

The chain links TRBV13 to TRBJ2-1; 7 nucleotides agree with TRBD2. After removal of 5 bases from V and 4 bases from J, the junction contained 11 bases not matched to a gene. This CDR3 comprises 16 residues. Germline V gene data show CDR1 as PRHDT and CDR2 as FYEKMQ (reference sequence). CDR3 sequence reads: CASSLHGGSEYNEQFF. DNA of the CDR3: TGTGCCAGCAGCCTTCACGGGGGGTCGGAGTACAATGAGCAGTTCTTC.

Many counts were recorded for this clonotype. The V call is TRBV7-2, the J call TRBJ2-1; D is uncertain. CDR1 and CDR2 from the germline V gene are SGHTA and FQGNSA. This CDR3 has 13 residues. V lost 0 bases, J lost 2 bases, and 2 bases lay in between. The CDR3 DNA reads TGTGCCAGCAGCTTAGCCCCCTACAATGAGCAGTTCTTC. Its protein product is CASSLAPYNEQFF.

This clonotype was observed a handful of times. The chain recombines TRBV19 with TRBJ1-5; the match to TRBD1 covers 8 bases. After removal of 6 bases from V and 0 bases from J, the junction contained 10 bases not matched to a gene. The CDR3 runs 17 residues. In germline, CDR1 is LNHDA, CDR2 SQIVND (reference sequence). CDR3 amino acids: CASRDRDRLYSNQPQHF. In nucleotides, the CDR3 is TGTGCCAGTAGAGACCGGGACAGGCTCTATAGCAATCAGCCCCAGCATTTT.

The chain has TRBV5-4 and TRBJ2-5, with 9 bases aligning to TRBD2. Trimming took 0 bases from V and 5 from J; bases not matched to a gene: 11. The CDR3 sequence is 17 residues long. Germline-derived CDR1 and CDR2 are SGHNT and YYREEE (reference sequence). The CDR3 DNA reads as TGTGCCAGCAGCTTGGAATACGCCGGGACTAGCCGCGAGACCCAGTACTTC. This sequence encodes CASSLEYAGTSRETQYF.

The table lists this clonotype with many counts. This chain connects TRBV7-9 to TRBJ1-1; the D is unclear. CDR1 and CDR2 from the germline V gene are SEHNR and FQNEAQ (reference sequence). Trimming took off 3 bases at V and 4 bases at J, with 12 bases between the two ends. The CDR3 covers 14 residues. The CDR3 here is CASSFGGSVTEAFF. CDR3 DNA: TGTGCCAGCAGCTTTGGTGGGTCGGTCACTGAAGCTTTCTTT.

This clonotype was observed many times. The chain has TRBV7-2 and TRBJ2-3; 12 bases map to TRBD2. J gave up 4 bases and V 5 bases, and 4 bases lay outside the gene matches. From germline, CDR1 is SGHTA and CDR2 FQGNSA. The CDR3 is made up of 15 amino acids. The CDR3 region is CASSPSGGASDTQYF. The CDR3, as DNA: TGTGCCAGCAGCCCTAGCGGGGGGGCGTCAGATACGCAGTATTTT.

This clonotype was observed once. The genes are TRBV5-1 and TRBJ1-1, with D unresolved. The CDR3 contains 14 residues. Germline CDR1 SGHRS, CDR2 YFSETQ. V lost 0 bases, J lost 1 base, and 7 bases lay in between. CDR3 in amino acids: CASSLEPENTEAFF. In DNA, the CDR3 is TGCGCCAGCAGCTTGGAACCTGAGAACACTGAAGCTTTCTTT.

There are many counts of this clonotype. The V call is TRBV7-9, the J call TRBJ1-3, with 8 bases aligning to TRBD1. The V gene's germline CDR1 is SEHNR and CDR2 FQNEAQ (reference sequence). The CDR3 sequence is 15 residues long. V gave up 6 bases and J gave up 0 bases; unmatched junction bases: 4. CDR3 coding DNA: TGTGCCAGCAGAGAAGACAGGGGCTCTGGAAACACCATATATTTT. Translation: CASREDRGSGNTIYF.

The rearrangement joins TRBV6-2 or TRBV6-3 to TRBJ1-1; 7 nucleotides align to TRBD1. Looked up from germline, CDR1 is MNHEY and CDR2 is SVGEGT. Unmatched junction bases numbered 8, after V lost 5 bases and J lost 5 bases. This CDR3 comprises 14 residues. CDR3 protein: CASSTEGARTEAFF. CDR3 nucleotides: TGTGCCAGCAGTACGGAGGGGGCGAGGACTGAAGCTTTCTTT.